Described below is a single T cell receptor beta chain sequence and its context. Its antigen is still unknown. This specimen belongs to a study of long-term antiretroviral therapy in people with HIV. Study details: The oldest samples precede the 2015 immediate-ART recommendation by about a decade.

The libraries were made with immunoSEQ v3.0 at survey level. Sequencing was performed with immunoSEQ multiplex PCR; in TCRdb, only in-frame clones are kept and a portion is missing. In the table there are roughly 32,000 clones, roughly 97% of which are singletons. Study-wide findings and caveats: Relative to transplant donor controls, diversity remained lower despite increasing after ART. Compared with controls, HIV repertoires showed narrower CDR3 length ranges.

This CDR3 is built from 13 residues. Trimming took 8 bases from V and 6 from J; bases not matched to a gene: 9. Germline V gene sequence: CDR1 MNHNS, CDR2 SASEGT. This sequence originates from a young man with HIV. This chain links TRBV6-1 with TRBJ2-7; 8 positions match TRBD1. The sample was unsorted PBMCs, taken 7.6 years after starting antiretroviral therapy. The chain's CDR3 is CASLEDRVGEQYF. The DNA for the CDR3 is TGTGCCAGCCTGGAGGACAGGGTGGGCGAGCAGTACTTC.